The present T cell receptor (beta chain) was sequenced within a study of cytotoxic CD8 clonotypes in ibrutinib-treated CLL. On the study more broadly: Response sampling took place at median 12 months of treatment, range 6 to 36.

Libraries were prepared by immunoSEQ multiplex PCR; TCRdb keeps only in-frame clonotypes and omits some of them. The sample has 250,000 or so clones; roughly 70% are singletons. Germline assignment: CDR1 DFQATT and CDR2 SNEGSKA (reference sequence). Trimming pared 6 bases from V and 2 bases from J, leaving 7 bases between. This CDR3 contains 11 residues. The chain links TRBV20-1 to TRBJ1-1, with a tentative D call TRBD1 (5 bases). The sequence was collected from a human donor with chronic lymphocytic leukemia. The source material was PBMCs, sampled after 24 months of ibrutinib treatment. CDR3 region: CSARDNTEAFF. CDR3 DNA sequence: TGCAGTGCCAGGGATAACACTGAAGCTTTCTTT.